The rows below give T cell receptor beta chains drawn from one sample of a study of blood T cell repertoires in COVID-19. The repertoire was sequenced with immunoSEQ multiplex PCR; TCRdb's copy has only in-frame clones and lacks some. The repertoire includes around 250,000 clones, 70% to 90% of them detected once, and 15% to 19% sits in the top ten. Sequenced input: PBMCs or T cells enriched from blood (not recorded which). Receptor source: a young man who had recovered from COVID-19. Each CDR3 is given with its conserved first and last residue. Fields, in order: J gene, D gene, V gene, clone size, CDR3 protein, CDR3 DNA. D genes are given only for firm matches. Clone size is given for some rows only: seen once, a few or many times, or a class if the clone is expanded.

>TRBJ1-1|NA|TRBV27|NA
CASSLSGQNTEAFF
TGTGCCAGCAGTTTATCGGGACAGAACACTGAAGCTTTCTTT
>TRBJ2-7|NA|TRBV6-2/TRBV6-3|NA
CASSYRGYEQYF
TGTGCCAGCAGTTACCGGGGTTACGAGCAGTACTTC
>TRBJ2-2|TRBD2|TRBV5-5|NA
CASSLISGRYTGELFF
TGTGCCAGCAGCTTGATTAGCGGGAGGTACACCGGGGAGCTGTTTTTT
>TRBJ1-4|NA|TRBV30|NA
CAWRTEYEKLFF
TGTGCCTGGAGGACAGAGTATGAAAAACTGTTTTTT
>TRBJ1-1|NA|TRBV3-1/TRBV3-2|NA
CASSQALGEDTEAFF
TGTGCCAGCAGCCAAGCTCTAGGGGAAGACACTGAAGCTTTCTTT
>TRBJ2-4|NA|TRBV30|NA
CAWSVANIQYF
TGTGCCTGGAGTGTTGCGAACATTCAGTACTTC
>TRBJ2-1|NA|TRBV30|NA
CAWSRGPYNEQFF
TGTGCCTGGAGTCGCGGGCCCTACAATGAGCAGTTCTTC
>TRBJ2-7|NA|TRBV11-2|NA
CASSSIAGTHRYEQYF
TGTGCCAGCAGCTCTATAGCCGGGACTCATCGCTACGAGCAGTACTTC
>TRBJ1-1|TRBD1|TRBV12-5|NA
CASGPPLGQPLF
TGTGCTAGTGGCCCCCCCCTGGGACAGCCTCTATTT
>TRBJ1-2|TRBD1|TRBV18|NA
CASSVTGGDYGYTF
TGTGCCAGCTCTGTGACAGGGGGGGACTATGGCTACACCTTC
>TRBJ2-7|TRBD2|TRBV6-5|NA
CASSSSTSGSHEQYF
TGTGCCAGCAGCTCTTCGACTAGCGGTTCCCACGAGCAGTACTTC
>TRBJ2-7|TRBD2|TRBV27|NA
CASSPTSAIYEQYF
TGTGCCAGCAGTCCAACTAGCGCTATCTACGAGCAGTACTTC
>TRBJ1-6|TRBD1|TRBV4-1|NA
CASSPGTVNSPLHF
TGCGCCAGCAGCCCCGGGACAGTCAATTCACCCCTCCACTTT
>TRBJ1-1|NA|TRBV10-3|NA
CAITTAGPEAFF
TGTGCCATCACTACGGCGGGACCTGAAGCTTTCTTT
>TRBJ2-1|TRBD1|TRBV6-4|NA
CASSVTTGGNEQFF
TGTGCCAGCAGTGTGACGACAGGGGGAAATGAGCAGTTCTTC
>TRBJ1-2|TRBD1|TRBV4-1|once
CASSQLDRGDGYTF
TGCGCCAGCAGCCAACTCGACAGGGGCGATGGCTACACCTTC
>TRBJ2-5|TRBD2|TRBV11-3|NA
CASSFGRRGSPGETQYF
TGTGCCAGCAGCTTTGGTAGGCGGGGGAGCCCCGGGGAGACCCAGTACTTC